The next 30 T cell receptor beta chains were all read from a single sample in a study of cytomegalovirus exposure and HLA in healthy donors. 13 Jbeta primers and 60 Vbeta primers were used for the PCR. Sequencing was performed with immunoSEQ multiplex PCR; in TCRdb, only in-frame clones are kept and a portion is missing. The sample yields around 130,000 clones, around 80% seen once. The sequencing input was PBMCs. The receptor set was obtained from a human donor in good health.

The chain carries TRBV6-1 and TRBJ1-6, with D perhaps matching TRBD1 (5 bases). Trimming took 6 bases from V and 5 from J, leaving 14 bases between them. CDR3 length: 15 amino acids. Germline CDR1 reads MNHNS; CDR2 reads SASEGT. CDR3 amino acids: CASRWGVSDNSPLHF. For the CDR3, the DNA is TGTGCCAGCAGATGGGGGGTTTCGGATAATTCACCCCTCCACTTT.

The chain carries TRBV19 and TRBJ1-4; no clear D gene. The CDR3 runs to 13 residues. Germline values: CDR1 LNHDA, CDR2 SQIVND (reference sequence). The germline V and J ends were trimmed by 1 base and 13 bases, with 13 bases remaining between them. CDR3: CASSIVADSGLFF. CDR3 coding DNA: TGTGCCAGTAGTATAGTGGCAGACTCTGGACTGTTTTTT.

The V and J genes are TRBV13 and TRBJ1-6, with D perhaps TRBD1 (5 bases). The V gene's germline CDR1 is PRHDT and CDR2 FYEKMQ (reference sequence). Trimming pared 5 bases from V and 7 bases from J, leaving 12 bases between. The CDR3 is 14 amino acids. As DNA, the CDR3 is TGTGCCAGCAGCCCCGGGACTGGGAATTCACCCCTCCACTTT. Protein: CASSPGTGNSPLHF.

The CDR3 sequence: CASDSLYSYGYTF. CDR3 DNA: TGTGCCAGCGACAGTTTATACTCCTATGGCTACACCTTC. This chain uses TRBV28 with TRBJ1-2, with D possibly being TRBD1 (5 bases). V lost 8 bases to trimming and J lost 4 bases, with 14 bases between them. Germline CDR1 reads MDHEN; CDR2 reads SYDVKM. The CDR3 is 13 amino acids.

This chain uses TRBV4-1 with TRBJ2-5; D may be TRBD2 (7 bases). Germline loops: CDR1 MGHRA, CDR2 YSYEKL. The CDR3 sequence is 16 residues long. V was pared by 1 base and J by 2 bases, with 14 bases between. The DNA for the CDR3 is TGCGCCAGCAGCCAAGCACGGGGGGCCTATCAAGAGACCCAGTACTTC. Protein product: CASSQARGAYQETQYF.

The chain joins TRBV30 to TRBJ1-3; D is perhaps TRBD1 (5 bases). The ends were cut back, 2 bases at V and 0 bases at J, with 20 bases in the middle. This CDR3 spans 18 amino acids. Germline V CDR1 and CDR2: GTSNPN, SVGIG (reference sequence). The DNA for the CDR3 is TGTGCCTGGAGTCGTCTGGACACATACTATACCTCTGGAAACACCATATATTTT. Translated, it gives CAWSRLDTYYTSGNTIYF.

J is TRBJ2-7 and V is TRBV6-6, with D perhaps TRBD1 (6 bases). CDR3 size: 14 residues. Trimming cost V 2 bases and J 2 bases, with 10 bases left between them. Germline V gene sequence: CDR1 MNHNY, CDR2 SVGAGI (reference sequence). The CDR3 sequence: CASSYAAGAYEQYF. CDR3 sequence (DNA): TGTGCCAGCAGTTACGCAGCAGGGGCCTACGAGCAGTACTTC.

The CDR3 DNA follows: TGTGCCAGCAGTTACCCGGGACTCCACAATGAGCAGTTCTTC. It codes for CASSYPGLHNEQFF. V and J are TRBV6-6 and TRBJ2-1; maybe TRBD2 (6 bases). The CDR3 sequence is 14 residues long. Germline lookup yields CDR1 MNHNY and CDR2 SVGAGI (reference sequence). Between the trimmed V and J ends, which lost 2 bases and 5 bases, there was a span of 10 bases.

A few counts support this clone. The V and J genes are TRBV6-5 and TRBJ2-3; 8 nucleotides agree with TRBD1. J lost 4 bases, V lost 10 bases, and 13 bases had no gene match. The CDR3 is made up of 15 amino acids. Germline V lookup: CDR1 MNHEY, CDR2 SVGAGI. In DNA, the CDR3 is TGTGCCACCACACTCCAGGGGGCGAACGCAGATACGCAGTATTTT. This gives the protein CATTLQGANADTQYF.

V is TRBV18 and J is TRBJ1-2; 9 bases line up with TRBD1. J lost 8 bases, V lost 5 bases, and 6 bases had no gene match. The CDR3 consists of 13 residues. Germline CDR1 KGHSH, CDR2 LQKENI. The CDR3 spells CASSEQGARGYTF. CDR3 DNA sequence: TGTGCCAGCTCAGAACAGGGGGCGCGGGGCTACACCTTC.

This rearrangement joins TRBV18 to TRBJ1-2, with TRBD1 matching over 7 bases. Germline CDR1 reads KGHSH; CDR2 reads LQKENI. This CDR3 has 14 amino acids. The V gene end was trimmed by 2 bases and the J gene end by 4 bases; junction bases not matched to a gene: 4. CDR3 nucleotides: TGTGCCAGCTCACCATCGGGACAGCTCTATGGCTACACCTTC. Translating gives CASSPSGQLYGYTF.

The CDR3 DNA is TGTGCCAGCAGCTTAGCGCTGTCAGATTATGGCTACACCTTC. It yields the protein CASSLALSDYGYTF. The V and J genes are TRBV7-2 and TRBJ1-2; D call uncertain. V was pared by 0 bases and J by 5 bases, with 10 bases between. This CDR3 is 14 amino acids long. Looked up from germline, CDR1 is SGHTA and CDR2 is FQGNSA.

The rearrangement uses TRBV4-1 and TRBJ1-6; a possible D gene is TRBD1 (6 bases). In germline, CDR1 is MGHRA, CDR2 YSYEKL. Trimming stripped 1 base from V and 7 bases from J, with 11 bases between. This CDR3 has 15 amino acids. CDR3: CASSQGGQGNSPLHF. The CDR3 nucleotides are TGCGCCAGCAGCCAAGGAGGGCAGGGGAATTCACCCCTCCACTTT.

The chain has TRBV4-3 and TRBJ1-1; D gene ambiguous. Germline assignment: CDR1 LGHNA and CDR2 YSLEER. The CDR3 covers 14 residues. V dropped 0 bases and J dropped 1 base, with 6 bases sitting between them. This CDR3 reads CASSQDPGNTEAFF. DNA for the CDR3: TGCGCCAGCAGCCAAGACCCGGGGAACACTGAAGCTTTCTTT.

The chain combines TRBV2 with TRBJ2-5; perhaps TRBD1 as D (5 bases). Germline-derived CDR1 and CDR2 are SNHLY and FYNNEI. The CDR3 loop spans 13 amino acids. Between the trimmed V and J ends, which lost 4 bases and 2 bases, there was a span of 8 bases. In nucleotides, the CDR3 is TGTGCCAGCAGTGTAACAGGACAAGAGACCCAGTACTTC. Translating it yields CASSVTGQETQYF.

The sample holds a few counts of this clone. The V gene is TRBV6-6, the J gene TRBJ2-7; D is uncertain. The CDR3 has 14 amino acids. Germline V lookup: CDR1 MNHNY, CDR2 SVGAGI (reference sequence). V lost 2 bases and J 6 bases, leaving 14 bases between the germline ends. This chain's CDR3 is CASSYPSSSGEQYF. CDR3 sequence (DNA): TGTGCCAGCAGTTACCCTTCGTCCTCGGGCGAGCAGTACTTC.

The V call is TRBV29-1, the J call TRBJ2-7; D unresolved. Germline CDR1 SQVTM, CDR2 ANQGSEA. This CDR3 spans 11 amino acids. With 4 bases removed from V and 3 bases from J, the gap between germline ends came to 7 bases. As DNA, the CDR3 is TGCAGCGTTGGTGTATACTACGAGCAGTACTTC. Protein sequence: CSVGVYYEQYF.

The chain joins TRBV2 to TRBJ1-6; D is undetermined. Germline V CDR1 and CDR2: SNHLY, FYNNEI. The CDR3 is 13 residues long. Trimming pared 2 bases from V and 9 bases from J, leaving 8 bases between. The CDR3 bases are TGTGCCAGCAGTGAAATACGGGGTTCACCCCTCCACTTT. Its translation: CASSEIRGSPLHF.

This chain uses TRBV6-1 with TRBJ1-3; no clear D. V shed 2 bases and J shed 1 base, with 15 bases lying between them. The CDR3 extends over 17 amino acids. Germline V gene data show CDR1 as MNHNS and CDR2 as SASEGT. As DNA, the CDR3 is TGTGCCAGCAGTGAATTAGGAACACTAAATTCTGGAAACACCATATATTTT. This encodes CASSELGTLNSGNTIYF.

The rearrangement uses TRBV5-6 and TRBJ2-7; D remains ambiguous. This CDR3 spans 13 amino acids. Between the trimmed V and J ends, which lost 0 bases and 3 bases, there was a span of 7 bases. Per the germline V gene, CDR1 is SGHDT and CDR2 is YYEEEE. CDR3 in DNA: TGTGCCAGCAGCTTGGAGTACAGCTACGAGCAGTACTTC. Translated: CASSLEYSYEQYF.

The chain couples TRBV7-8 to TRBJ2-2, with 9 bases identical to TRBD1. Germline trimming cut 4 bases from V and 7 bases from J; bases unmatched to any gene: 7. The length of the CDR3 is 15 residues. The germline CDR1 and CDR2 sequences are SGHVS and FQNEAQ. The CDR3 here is CASSSGQGTSGELFF. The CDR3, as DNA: TGTGCCAGCAGCTCCGGACAGGGGACGAGCGGGGAGCTGTTTTTT. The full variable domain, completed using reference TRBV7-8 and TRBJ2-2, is GAGVSQSPRYKVAKRGQDVALRCDPISGHVSLFWYQQALGQGPEFLTYFQNEAQLDKSGLPSDRFFAERPEGSVSTLKIQRTQQEDSAVYLCASSSGQGTSGELFFGEGSRLTVL.

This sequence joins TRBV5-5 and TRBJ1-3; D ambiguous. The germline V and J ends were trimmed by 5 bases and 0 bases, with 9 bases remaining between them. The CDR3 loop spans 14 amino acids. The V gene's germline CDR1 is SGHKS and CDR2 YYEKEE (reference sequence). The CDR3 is CASSPEGSGNTIYF. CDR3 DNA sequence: TGTGCCAGCAGTCCGGAGGGCTCTGGAAACACCATATATTTT.

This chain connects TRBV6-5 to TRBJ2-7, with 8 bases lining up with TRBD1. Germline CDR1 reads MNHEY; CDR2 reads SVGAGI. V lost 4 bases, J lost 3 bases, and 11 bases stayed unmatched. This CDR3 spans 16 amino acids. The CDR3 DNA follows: TGTGCCAGCAGTTCCCCGGCCAGGGGGCCTTACTACGAGCAGTACTTC. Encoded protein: CASSSPARGPYYEQYF.

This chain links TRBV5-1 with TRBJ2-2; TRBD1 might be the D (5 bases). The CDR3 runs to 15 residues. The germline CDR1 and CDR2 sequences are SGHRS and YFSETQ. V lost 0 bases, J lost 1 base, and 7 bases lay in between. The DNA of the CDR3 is TGCGCCAGCAGCTTGGGCGGACAGAACACCGGGGAGCTGTTTTTT. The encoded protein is CASSLGGQNTGELFF.

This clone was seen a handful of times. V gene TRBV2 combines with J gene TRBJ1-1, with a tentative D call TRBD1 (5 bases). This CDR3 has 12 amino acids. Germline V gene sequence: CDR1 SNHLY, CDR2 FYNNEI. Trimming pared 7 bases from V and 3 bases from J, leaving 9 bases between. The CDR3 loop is CASKWGDTEAFF. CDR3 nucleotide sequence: TGTGCCAGCAAGTGGGGGGACACTGAAGCTTTCTTT.

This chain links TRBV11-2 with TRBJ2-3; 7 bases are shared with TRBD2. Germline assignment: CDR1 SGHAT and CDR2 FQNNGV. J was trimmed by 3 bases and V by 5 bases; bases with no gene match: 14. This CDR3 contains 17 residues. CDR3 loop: CASSLAGLGRVTDTQYF. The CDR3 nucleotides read TGTGCCAGCAGCCTAGCTGGACTAGGCCGTGTTACAGATACGCAGTATTTT.

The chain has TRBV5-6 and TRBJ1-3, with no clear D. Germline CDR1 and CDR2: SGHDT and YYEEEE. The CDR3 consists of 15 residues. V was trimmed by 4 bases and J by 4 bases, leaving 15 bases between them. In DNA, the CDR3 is TGTGCCAGCAGCGAGGACTTGAGTCCAGGAAACACCATATATTTT. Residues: CASSEDLSPGNTIYF.

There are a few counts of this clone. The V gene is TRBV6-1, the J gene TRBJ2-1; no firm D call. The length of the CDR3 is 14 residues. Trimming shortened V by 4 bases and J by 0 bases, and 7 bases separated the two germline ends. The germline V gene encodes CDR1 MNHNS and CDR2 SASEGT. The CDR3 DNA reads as TGTGCCAGCAGTGTTCCTATCTCCTACAATGAGCAGTTCTTC. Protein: CASSVPISYNEQFF.

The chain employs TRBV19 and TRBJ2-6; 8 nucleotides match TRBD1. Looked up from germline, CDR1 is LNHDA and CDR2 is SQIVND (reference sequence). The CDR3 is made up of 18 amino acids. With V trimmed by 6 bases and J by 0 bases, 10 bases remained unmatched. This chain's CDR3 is CASSPTGTGTSGANVLTF. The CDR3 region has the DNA TGTGCCAGTAGCCCTACCGGGACAGGTACCTCTGGGGCCAACGTCCTGACTTTC.

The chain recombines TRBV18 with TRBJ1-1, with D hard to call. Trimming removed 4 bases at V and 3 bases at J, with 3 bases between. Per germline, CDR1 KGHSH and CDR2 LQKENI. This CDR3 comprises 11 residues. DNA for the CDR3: TGTGCCAGCTCACTAGACACTGAAGCTTTCTTT. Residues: CASSLDTEAFF.